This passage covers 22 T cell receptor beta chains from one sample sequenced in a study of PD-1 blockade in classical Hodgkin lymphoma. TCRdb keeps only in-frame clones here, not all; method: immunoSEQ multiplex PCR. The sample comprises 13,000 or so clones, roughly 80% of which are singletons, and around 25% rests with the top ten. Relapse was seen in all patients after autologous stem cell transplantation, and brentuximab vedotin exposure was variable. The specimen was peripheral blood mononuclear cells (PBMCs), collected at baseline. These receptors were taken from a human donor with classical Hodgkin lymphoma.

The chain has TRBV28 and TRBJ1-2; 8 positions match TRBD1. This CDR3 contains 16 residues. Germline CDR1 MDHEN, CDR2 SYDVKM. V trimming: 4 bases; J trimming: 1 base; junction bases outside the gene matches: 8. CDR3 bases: TGTGCCAGCAGTTCCCCCGGAGGACAGGGTAACTATGGCTACACCTTC. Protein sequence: CASSSPGGQGNYGYTF.

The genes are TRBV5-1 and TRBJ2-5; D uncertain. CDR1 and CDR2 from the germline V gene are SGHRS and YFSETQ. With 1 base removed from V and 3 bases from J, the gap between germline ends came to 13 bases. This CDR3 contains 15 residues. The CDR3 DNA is TGCGCCAGCAGCTTGAGTTCACGGTCAAAAGAGACCCAGTACTTC. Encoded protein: CASSLSSRSKETQYF.

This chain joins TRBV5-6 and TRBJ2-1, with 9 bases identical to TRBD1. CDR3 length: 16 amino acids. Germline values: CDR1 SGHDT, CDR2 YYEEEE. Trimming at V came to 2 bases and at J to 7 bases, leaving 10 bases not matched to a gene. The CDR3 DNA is TGTGCCAGCAGCTTTAAAATCGGGACAGGGCAAAATGAGCAGTTCTTC. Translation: CASSFKIGTGQNEQFF.

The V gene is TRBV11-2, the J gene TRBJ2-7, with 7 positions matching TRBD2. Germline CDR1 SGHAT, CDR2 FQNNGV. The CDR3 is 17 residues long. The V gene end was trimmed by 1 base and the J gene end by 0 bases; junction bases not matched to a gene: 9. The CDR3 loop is CASSLGTGGPSSYEQYF. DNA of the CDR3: TGTGCCAGCAGCTTAGGGACGGGAGGTCCCAGCTCCTACGAGCAGTACTTC.

CDR3 loop: CASSEPRTSGRFQFF. The CDR3 coding sequence is TGTGCCAGCAGTGAACCACGGACTAGCGGGAGATTCCAGTTCTTC. The genes are TRBV6-1 and TRBJ2-1; 13 bases are a match to TRBD2. J was trimmed by 13 bases and V by 2 bases; bases with no gene match: 8. The CDR3 is 15 amino acids. From germline, CDR1 is MNHNS and CDR2 SASEGT.

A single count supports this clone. DNA of the CDR3: TGTGCCAGCAGCCTCCGGACAGGCTGGGGCCAAGAGACCCAGTACTTC. Amino acids: CASSLRTGWGQETQYF. This chain links TRBV14 with TRBJ2-5, with 7 bases fitting TRBD1. Losses at the gene ends were 4 bases for V and 1 base for J; bases not matched to a gene: 9. CDR1 is SGHDN and CDR2 is FVKESK in the germline V gene. This CDR3 comprises 16 residues.

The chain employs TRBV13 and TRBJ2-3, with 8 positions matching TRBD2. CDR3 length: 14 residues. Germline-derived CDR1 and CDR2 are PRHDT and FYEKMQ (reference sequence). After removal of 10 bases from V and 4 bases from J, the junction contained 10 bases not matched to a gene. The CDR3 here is CATYEREWADTQYF. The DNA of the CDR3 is TGTGCCACCTATGAGCGGGAGTGGGCAGATACGCAGTATTTT.

In DNA, the CDR3 is TGTGCCAGCAGGAGGGGGGGTGAGCAGTTCTTC. Protein product: CASRRGGEQFF. The genes are TRBV9 and TRBJ2-1; perhaps TRBD2 as D (7 bases). The V end was cut by 5 bases, the J end by 9 bases, with 9 bases between. CDR3 size: 11 residues. Germline loops: CDR1 SGDLS, CDR2 YYNGEE. Filled out from reference TRBV9 and TRBJ2-1, the complete variable domain reads DSGVTQTPKHLITATGQRVTLRCSPRSGDLSVYWYQQSLDQGLQFLIQYYNGEERAKGNILERFSAQQFPDLHSELNLSSLELGDSALYFCASRRGGEQFFGPGTRLTVL.

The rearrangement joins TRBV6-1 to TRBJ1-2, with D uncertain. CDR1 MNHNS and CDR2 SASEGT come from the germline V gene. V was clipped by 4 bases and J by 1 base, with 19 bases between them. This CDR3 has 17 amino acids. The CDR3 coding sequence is TGTGCCAGCAGTGTCCGGTACAGCCACCACGATAACTATGGCTACACCTTC. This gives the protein CASSVRYSHHDNYGYTF.

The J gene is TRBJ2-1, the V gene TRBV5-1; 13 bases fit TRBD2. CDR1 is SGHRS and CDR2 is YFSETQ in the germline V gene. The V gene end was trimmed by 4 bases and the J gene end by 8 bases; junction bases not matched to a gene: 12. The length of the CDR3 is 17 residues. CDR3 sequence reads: CASSPEPGLAGFDEQFF. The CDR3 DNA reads TGCGCCAGCAGCCCAGAACCGGGACTAGCGGGATTTGATGAGCAGTTCTTC.

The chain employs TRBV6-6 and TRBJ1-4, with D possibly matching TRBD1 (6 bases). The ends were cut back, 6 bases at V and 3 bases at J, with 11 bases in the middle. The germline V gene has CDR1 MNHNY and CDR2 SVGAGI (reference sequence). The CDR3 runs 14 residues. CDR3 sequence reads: CASSSRGANEKLFF. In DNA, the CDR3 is TGTGCCAGCAGCTCCAGGGGAGCTAATGAAAAACTGTTTTTT.

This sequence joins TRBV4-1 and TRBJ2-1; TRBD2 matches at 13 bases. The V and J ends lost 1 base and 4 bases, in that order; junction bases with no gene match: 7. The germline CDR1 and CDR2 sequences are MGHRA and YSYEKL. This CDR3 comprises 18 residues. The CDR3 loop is CASSQVDLGLAGYNEQFF. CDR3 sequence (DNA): TGCGCCAGCAGCCAAGTTGACTTGGGACTAGCGGGATACAATGAGCAGTTCTTC.

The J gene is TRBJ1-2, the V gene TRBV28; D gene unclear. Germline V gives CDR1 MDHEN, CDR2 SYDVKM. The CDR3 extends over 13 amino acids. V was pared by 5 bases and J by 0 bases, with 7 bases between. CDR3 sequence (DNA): TGTGCCAGCAGTACACCTTCTAACTATGGCTACACCTTC. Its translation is CASSTPSNYGYTF.

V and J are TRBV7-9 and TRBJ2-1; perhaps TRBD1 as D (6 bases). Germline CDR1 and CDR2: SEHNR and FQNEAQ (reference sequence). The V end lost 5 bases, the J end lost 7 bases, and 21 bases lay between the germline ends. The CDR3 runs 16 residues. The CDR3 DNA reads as TGTGCCAGCAGCCCGAAGACAGGCCCTCCGTCGAATGAGCAGTTCTTC. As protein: CASSPKTGPPSNEQFF.

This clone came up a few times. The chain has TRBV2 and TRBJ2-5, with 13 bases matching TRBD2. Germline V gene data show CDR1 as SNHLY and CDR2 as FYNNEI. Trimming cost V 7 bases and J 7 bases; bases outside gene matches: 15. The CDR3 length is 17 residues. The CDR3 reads CASIRSAGLAGVGTQYF. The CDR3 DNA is TGTGCCAGCATTAGAAGCGCCGGACTAGCGGGAGTTGGGACCCAGTACTTC. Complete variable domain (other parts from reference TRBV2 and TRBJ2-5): EPEVTQTPSHQVTQMGQEVILRCVPISNHLYFYWYRQILGQKVEFLVSFYNNEISEKSEIFDDQFSVERPDGSNFTLKIRSTKLEDSAMYFCASIRSAGLAGVGTQYFGPGTRLLVL.

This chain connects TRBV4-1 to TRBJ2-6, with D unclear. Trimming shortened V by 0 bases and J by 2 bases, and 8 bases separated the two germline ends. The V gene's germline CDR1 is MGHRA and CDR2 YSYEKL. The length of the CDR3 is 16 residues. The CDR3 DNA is TGCGCCAGCAGCCAAGATATGGTGCCTGGGGCCAACGTCCTGACTTTC. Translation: CASSQDMVPGANVLTF.

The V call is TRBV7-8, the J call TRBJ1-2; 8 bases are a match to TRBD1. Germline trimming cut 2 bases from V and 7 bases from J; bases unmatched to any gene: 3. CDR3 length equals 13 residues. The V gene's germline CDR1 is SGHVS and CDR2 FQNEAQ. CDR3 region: CASSLPGGVGYTF. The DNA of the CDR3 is TGTGCCAGCAGCTTACCAGGGGGCGTTGGCTACACCTTC.

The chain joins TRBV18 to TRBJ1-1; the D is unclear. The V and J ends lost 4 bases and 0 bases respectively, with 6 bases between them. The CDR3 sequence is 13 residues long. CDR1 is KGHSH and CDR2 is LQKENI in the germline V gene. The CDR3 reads CASSLGLNTEAFF. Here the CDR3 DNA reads TGTGCCAGCTCACTCGGCCTGAACACTGAAGCTTTCTTT.

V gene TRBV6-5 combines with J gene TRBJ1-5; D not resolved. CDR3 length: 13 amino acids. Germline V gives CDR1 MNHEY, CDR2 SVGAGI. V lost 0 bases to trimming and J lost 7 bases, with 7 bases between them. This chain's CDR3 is CASSYSIGQPQHF. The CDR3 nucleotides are TGTGCCAGCAGTTACTCGATAGGGCAGCCCCAGCATTTT.

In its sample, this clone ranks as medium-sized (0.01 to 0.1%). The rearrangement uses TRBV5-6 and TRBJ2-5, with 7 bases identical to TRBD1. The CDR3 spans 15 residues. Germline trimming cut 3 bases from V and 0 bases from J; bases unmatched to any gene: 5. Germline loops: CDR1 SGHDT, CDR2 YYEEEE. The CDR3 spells CASSSLQGNQETQYF. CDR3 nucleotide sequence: TGTGCCAGCAGCTCGTTACAGGGGAACCAAGAGACCCAGTACTTC.

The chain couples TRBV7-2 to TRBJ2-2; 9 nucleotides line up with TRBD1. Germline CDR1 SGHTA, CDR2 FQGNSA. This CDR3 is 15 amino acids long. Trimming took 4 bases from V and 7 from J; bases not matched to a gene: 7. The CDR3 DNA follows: TGTGCCAGCAGCTCCACAGGGGGCGGAGGCGGGGAGCTGTTTTTT. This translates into CASSSTGGGGGELFF.

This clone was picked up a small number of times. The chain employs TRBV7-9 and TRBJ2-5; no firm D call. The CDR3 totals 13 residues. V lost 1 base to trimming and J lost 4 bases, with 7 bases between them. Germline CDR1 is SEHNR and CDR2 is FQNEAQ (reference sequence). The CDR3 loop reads CASSLEVSETQYF. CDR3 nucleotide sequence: TGTGCCAGCAGCTTAGAGGTGTCAGAGACCCAGTACTTC.